The next 24 T cell receptor beta chains were all read from a single sample in a study of shared clonotypes between healthy human individuals. Profiled with immunoSEQ multiplex PCR; TCRdb holds only in-frame clones, not every one. The sample shows 450,000 to 500,000 clones, 65% to 80% of them seen only once. The sequencing sample was made of PBMCs. Every receptor here comes from a middle-aged woman in good health. Some clones in this sample may be carry-over from other donors' samples.

The chain couples TRBV29-1 to TRBJ2-2, with 7 bases fitting TRBD1. Germline V lookup: CDR1 SQVTM, CDR2 ANQGSEA. The V and J ends lost 0 bases and 6 bases, in that order; junction bases with no gene match: 1. The CDR3 is 13 residues long. CDR3 coding DNA: TGCAGCGTTGAAGAAACAGGGGCCGGGGAGCTGTTTTTT. Translation gives CSVEETGAGELFF.

The V call is TRBV7-2, the J call TRBJ2-3; D gene uncertain. Germline V CDR1 and CDR2: SGHTA, FQGNSA. Trimming cost V 1 base and J 4 bases, with 12 bases left between them. CDR3 length equals 15 residues. The CDR3 bases are TGTGCCAGCAGCTTAGTCCCCCCTCCGGCAGATACGCAGTATTTT. Protein sequence: CASSLVPPPADTQYF.

The V gene is TRBV28, the J gene TRBJ2-5; 7 bases are a match to TRBD1. With 5 bases clipped from V and 7 bases from J, the junction kept 10 bases outside the gene matches. The CDR3 is made up of 14 amino acids. Germline V gene sequence: CDR1 MDHEN, CDR2 SYDVKM. The CDR3 DNA is TGTGCCAGCAGTCCCATAGACAGGGATGGGACCCAGTACTTC. Amino acid sequence: CASSPIDRDGTQYF.

In this sample, this clone turned up once. The rearrangement links TRBV18 to TRBJ1-1; TRBD1 matches 10 bases. V shed 3 bases, J shed 5 bases, and the junction held 3 bases outside the gene matches. The CDR3 totals 14 residues. Per the germline V gene, CDR1 is KGHSH and CDR2 is LQKENI. The CDR3 coding sequence is TGTGCCAGCTCACCGACAGGGGGCGAGACTGAAGCTTTCTTT. Amino acid sequence: CASSPTGGETEAFF.

Concerning this clone itself: A read error is possible here, since a much larger clone lies one base away. The chain links TRBV25-1 to TRBJ2-5; D not resolved. The CDR3 is 11 amino acids. Germline V CDR1 and CDR2: MGHDK, SYGVNS. V was pared by 3 bases and J by 5 bases, with 4 bases between. CDR3 in DNA: TGTGCCAGCAGTGAGTGGGAGACCCAGTACTTC. Encoded protein: CASSEWETQYF. The full variable domain, its missing parts supplied by reference TRBV25-1 and TRBJ2-5, is EADIYQTPRYLVIGTGKKITLECSQTMGHDKMYWYQQDPGMELHLIHYSYGVNSTEKGDLSSESTVSRIRTEHFPLTLESARPSHTSQYLCASSEWETQYFGPGTRLLVL.

The chain links TRBV28 to TRBJ2-7; no clear D. This CDR3 has 12 amino acids. CDR1 MDHEN and CDR2 SYDVKM come from the germline V gene. With 3 bases removed from V and 7 bases from J, the gap between germline ends came to 10 bases. The CDR3 sequence is CASSLSPGEQYF. The CDR3 region has the DNA TGTGCCAGCAGTTTGTCACCAGGTGAGCAGTACTTC. Full variable domain (missing parts from reference TRBV28 and TRBJ2-7): DVKVTQSSRYLVKRTGEKVFLECVQDMDHENMFWYRQDPGLGLRLIYFSYDVKMKEKGDIPEGYSVSREKKERFSLILESASTNQTSMYLCASSLSPGEQYFGPGTRLTVT.

The V call is TRBV13, the J call TRBJ2-3; TRBD1 aligns across 7 bases. Germline V gene sequence: CDR1 PRHDT, CDR2 FYEKMQ (reference sequence). V lost 4 bases, J lost 7 bases, and 11 bases stayed unmatched. This CDR3 spans 15 amino acids. CDR3 bases: TGTGCCAGCAGCTACGGACAGGAAGGGGCATATACGCAGTATTTT. Translated, it gives CASSYGQEGAYTQYF.

This clone was counted a single time. The chain has TRBV2 and TRBJ1-5; D is unclear. Trimming took off 4 bases at V and 3 bases at J, with 10 bases between the two ends. Per the germline V gene, CDR1 is SNHLY and CDR2 is FYNNEI. This CDR3 is built from 14 residues. This CDR3 is CASSGAGNNQPQHF. CDR3 DNA: TGTGCCAGCAGTGGAGCTGGGAACAATCAGCCCCAGCATTTT.

The chain is built from TRBV14 and TRBJ2-1; 9 bases map to TRBD2. The V segment lost 3 bases and the J segment 2 bases; nucleotides outside the gene matches: 5. The germline CDR1 and CDR2 sequences are SGHDN and FVKESK. The CDR3 is 16 residues long. The CDR3 here is CASSQTLAGPYNEQFF. The CDR3 DNA is TGTGCCAGCAGCCAGACCCTAGCGGGGCCCTACAATGAGCAGTTCTTC.

The rearrangement joins TRBV19 to TRBJ2-7; the match to TRBD2 covers 12 bases. CDR1 is LNHDA, CDR2 SQIVND, per germline (reference sequence). The CDR3 extends over 15 amino acids. V dropped 4 bases and J dropped 7; count of bases not matched to a gene: 8. The CDR3 spells CASSTTSGSLGEQYF. The CDR3 DNA follows: TGTGCCAGTAGTACGACTAGCGGGAGTTTAGGTGAGCAGTACTTC.

The chain carries TRBV18 and TRBJ1-1; D uncertain. CDR1 is KGHSH, CDR2 LQKENI, per germline. CDR3 length equals 13 residues. Trimming shortened V by 6 bases and J by 0 bases, and 8 bases separated the two germline ends. The CDR3 reads CASSFRMNTEAFF. As DNA, the CDR3 is TGTGCCAGCTCTTTTCGGATGAACACTGAAGCTTTCTTT.

The CDR3 nucleotides are TGTGCCAGCAGCCGCTCCGGGACAGGGCCTCTCAATGAGCAGTTCTTC. Protein product: CASSRSGTGPLNEQFF. This chain links TRBV5-4 with TRBJ2-1; 9 bases map to TRBD1. This CDR3 spans 16 amino acids. Germline CDR1 reads SGHNT; CDR2 reads YYREEE (reference sequence). Trimming at V came to 4 bases and at J to 6 bases, leaving 11 bases not matched to a gene.

This chain joins TRBV30 and TRBJ2-4, with D perhaps matching TRBD1 or TRBD2 (6 bases each). Germline V gives CDR1 GTSNPN, CDR2 SVGIG (reference sequence). The CDR3 is made up of 13 amino acids. V was trimmed by 0 bases and J by 9 bases, leaving 12 bases between them. CDR3 coding DNA: TGTGCCTGGAGTGTAGGGGGGAGGAGCATTCAGTACTTC. It encodes CAWSVGGRSIQYF.

The rearrangement uses TRBV28 and TRBJ2-7, with 11 bases aligning to TRBD2. CDR1 is MDHEN, CDR2 SYDVKM, per germline. The ends lost 5 bases at V and 3 bases at J; junction bases unmatched: 12. The CDR3 runs 17 residues. The CDR3 here is CASSLPHGLAGVYEQYF. The CDR3, as DNA: TGTGCCAGCAGTCTTCCCCACGGACTAGCGGGTGTCTACGAGCAGTACTTC. The full variable domain, completed using reference TRBV28 and TRBJ2-7, is DVKVTQSSRYLVKRTGEKVFLECVQDMDHENMFWYRQDPGLGLRLIYFSYDVKMKEKGDIPEGYSVSREKKERFSLILESASTNQTSMYLCASSLPHGLAGVYEQYFGPGTRLTVT.

The V call is TRBV30, the J call TRBJ1-1, with D perhaps matching TRBD1 (5 bases). CDR1 is GTSNPN, CDR2 SVGIG, per germline (reference sequence). The CDR3 has 12 amino acids. V was cut by 4 bases and J by 11 bases, with 17 bases left in between. The CDR3 sequence is CAWTTSGELAFF. The CDR3 coding sequence is TGTGCCTGGACCACCTCGGGGGAACTGGCTTTCTTT.

The V gene is TRBV9, the J gene TRBJ2-2; D may match TRBD1 or TRBD2 (5 bases each). CDR1 and CDR2 (germline): SGDLS, YYNGEE. The CDR3 totals 14 residues. Trimming took off 4 bases at V and 4 bases at J, with 11 bases between the two ends. CDR3 DNA: TGTGCCAGCAGCCCTGGGACGCCCACCGGGGAGCTGTTTTTT. Its protein product is CASSPGTPTGELFF.

The CDR3 DNA reads as TGCGCCAGCAGCTTGAGGCAGGGTAAGCACGAGCAGTACTTC. This encodes CASSLRQGKHEQYF. This chain links TRBV5-1 with TRBJ2-7; D is perhaps TRBD1 (5 bases). Germline V gene data show CDR1 as SGHRS and CDR2 as YFSETQ. V dropped 1 base and J dropped 5 bases, with 13 bases sitting between them. This CDR3 comprises 14 residues.

The chain carries TRBV6-5 and TRBJ2-2; D gene uncertain. V lost 6 bases, J lost 4 bases, and 12 bases lay in between. The CDR3 runs 14 residues. CDR1 MNHEY and CDR2 SVGAGI come from the germline V gene. CDR3 loop: CASSPMQFTGELFF. In DNA form, the CDR3 reads TGTGCCAGCAGCCCGATGCAGTTCACCGGGGAGCTGTTTTTT.

J is TRBJ1-1 and V is TRBV7-2; possible D gene TRBD1, 5 bases. From germline, CDR1 is SGHTA and CDR2 FQGNSA. The CDR3 covers 12 residues. Trimming removed 1 base at V and 10 bases at J, with 10 bases between. In nucleotides, the CDR3 is TGTGCCAGCAGCTTAGTAAACAGGTTAGCTTTCTTT. Translating gives CASSLVNRLAFF.

The chain employs TRBV5-1 and TRBJ2-3; 15 bases match TRBD2. J lost 4 bases, V lost 4 bases, and 4 bases had no gene match. The CDR3 sequence is 16 residues long. Germline CDR1 reads SGHRS; CDR2 reads YFSETQ. In DNA form, the CDR3 reads TGCGCCAGCAGCCCCGGACTAGCGGGAGGGGCAGATACGCAGTATTTT. This encodes CASSPGLAGGADTQYF.

Remarks on this clone: A much larger clone is a single base away; this may be a read error. The J gene is TRBJ1-1, the V gene TRBV25-1; maybe TRBD1 (5 bases). CDR1 and CDR2 from the germline V gene are MGHDK and SYGVNS. The CDR3 runs 14 residues. CDR3: CASGESGMNTEAFF. The CDR3 region has the DNA TGTGCCAGCGGTGAATCAGGGATGAACACTGAAGCTTTCTTT.

This clone was counted a single time. V gene TRBV6-6 combines with J gene TRBJ2-7; 7 bases match TRBD1. Germline CDR1 MNHNY, CDR2 SVGAGI (reference sequence). With V trimmed by 3 bases and J by 1 base, 3 bases remained unmatched. The CDR3 runs 14 residues. CDR3 residues: CASSYDRVSYEQYF. CDR3 DNA: TGTGCCAGCAGTTATGACAGGGTTTCCTACGAGCAGTACTTC.

The V and J genes are TRBV28 and TRBJ1-4, with D tentatively TRBD1 (5 bases). V lost 2 bases, J lost 8 bases, and 18 bases lay in between. The CDR3 loop spans 16 amino acids. Germline-derived CDR1 and CDR2 are MDHEN and SYDVKM. CDR3 bases: TGTGCCAGCAGTTTAATCGGGGCAACCGAGGAGGAAAAACTGTTTTTT. Its protein is CASSLIGATEEEKLFF.

Remarks on this clone: The sample contains more than one DNA sequence encoding this CDR3. The chain combines TRBV9 with TRBJ2-3; no reliable D call. The germline gives CDR1 SGDLS, CDR2 YYNGEE. Trimming cost V 3 bases and J 6 bases, with 8 bases left between them. The CDR3 totals 12 residues. The CDR3 spells CASSGLGDTQYF. In DNA form, the CDR3 reads TGTGCCAGCAGCGGGCTTGGGGATACGCAGTATTTT.